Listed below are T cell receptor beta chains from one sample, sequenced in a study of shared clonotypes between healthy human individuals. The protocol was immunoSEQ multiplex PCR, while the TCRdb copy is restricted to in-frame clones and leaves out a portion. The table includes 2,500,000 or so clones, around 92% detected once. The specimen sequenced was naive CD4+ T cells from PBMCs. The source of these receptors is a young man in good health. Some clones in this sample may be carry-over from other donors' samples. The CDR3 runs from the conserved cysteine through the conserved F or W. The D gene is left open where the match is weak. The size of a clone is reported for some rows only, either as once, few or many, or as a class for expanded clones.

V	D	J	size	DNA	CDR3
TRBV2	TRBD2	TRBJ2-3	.	TGTGCCAGCGGGGGGGTCGGCACAGATACGCAGTATTTT	CASGGVGTDTQYF
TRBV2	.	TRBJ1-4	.	TGTGCCAGCAGCGGGAGGGGTGCAACTAATGAAAAACTGTTTTTT	CASSGRGATNEKLFF
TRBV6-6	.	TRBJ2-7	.	TGTGCCAGCAGTTACTCCTCCGCAGGGGCCTACGAGCAGTACTTC	CASSYSSAGAYEQYF
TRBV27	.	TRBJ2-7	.	TGTGCCAGCAGACCCTTGGGGCTAGCTGGCTACGAGCAGTACTTC	CASRPLGLAGYEQYF
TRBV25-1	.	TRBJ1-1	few	TGTGCCAGCAGTGAATTAGGTGGGGGTTGGACTGAAGCTTTCTTT	CASSELGGGWTEAFF
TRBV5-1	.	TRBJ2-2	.	TGCGCCAGCACCACCGGGACCTCCACCGGGGAGCTGTTTTTT	CASTTGTSTGELFF
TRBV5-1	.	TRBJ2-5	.	TGCGCCAGCAGCTTGGTTCCGGGGGCAGTTGAGACCCAGTACTTC	CASSLVPGAVETQYF
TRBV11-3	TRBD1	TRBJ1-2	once	TGTGCCAGCAGCTTAGACCTTAGTGAGGGGGCAGATGGCTACACCTTC	CASSLDLSEGADGYTF
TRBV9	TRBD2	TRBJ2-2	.	TGTGCCAGCAGCACAACTAGCGGGAGTGGCGGGGAGCTGTTTTTT	CASSTTSGSGGELFF
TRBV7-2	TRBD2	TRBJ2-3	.	TGTGCCAGCAGCTTAGATAGACTAGCGGCTAGCACAGATACGCAGTATTTT	CASSLDRLAASTDTQYF
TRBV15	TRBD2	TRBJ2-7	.	TGTGCCACCAGCGGGAGACCTAGCGGGACAACCTACGAGCAGTACTTC	CATSGRPSGTTYEQYF
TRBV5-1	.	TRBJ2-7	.	TGCGCCACCCCAGGTACACTCTCCTACGAGCAGTACTTC	CATPGTLSYEQYF
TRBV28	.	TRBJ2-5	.	TGTGCCAGTCGCGGACAGCTGCGGGAGACCCAGTACTTC	CASRGQLRETQYF
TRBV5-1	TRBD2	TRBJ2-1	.	TGCGCCAGCAGCGCGGGACTAGCGGGAATTTCCTACACCGATGAGCAGTTCTTC	CASSAGLAGISYTDEQFF
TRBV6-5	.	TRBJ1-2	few	TGTGCCAGCAGTCGACCGACAGGATTCTATGGCTACACCTTC	CASSRPTGFYGYTF
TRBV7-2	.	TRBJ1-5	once	TGTGCCAGCAGCGCCCAGGGAAACCAGCCCCAGCATTTT	CASSAQGNQPQHF
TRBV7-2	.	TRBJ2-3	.	TGTGCCAGCAGCTTAACGATCCTATCCACAGATACGCAGTATTTT	CASSLTILSTDTQYF
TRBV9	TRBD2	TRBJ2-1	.	TGTGCCAGCAGCGGGCCGCCGGCGGGAGGTGAGCAGTTCTTC	CASSGPPAGGEQFF
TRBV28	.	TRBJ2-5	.	TGTGCCAGCAGTGTGGGGGCGGGAGTGGGAGAGACCCAGTACTTC	CASSVGAGVGETQYF
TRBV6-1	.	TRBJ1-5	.	TGTGCCAGCAGTGACCCGGGGGGAAGGAGCAATCAGCCCCAGCATTTT	CASSDPGGRSNQPQHF
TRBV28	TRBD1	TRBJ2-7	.	TGTGCCAGCAAAAGGACAGGGGGCTACGAGCAGTACTTC	CASKRTGGYEQYF
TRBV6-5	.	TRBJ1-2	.	TGTGCCAGCAGTCAACTTGGCGGTTTTTATGGCTACACCTTC	CASSQLGGFYGYTF
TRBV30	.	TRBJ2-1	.	TGTGCCTGGAGTCCCCAGTATATCGAGCAGTTCTTC	CAWSPQYIEQFF
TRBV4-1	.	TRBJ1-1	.	TGCGCCAGCAGCCAAGGATACGGGCGGGAAGCTTTCTTT	CASSQGYGREAFF
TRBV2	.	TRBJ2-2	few	TGTGCCAGCGGGTCTGATGGCGGGGAGCTGTTTTTT	CASGSDGGELFF
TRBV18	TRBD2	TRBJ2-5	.	TGTGCCAGCTCAAGCCAAGGGACTAGGGAGACCCAGTACTTC	CASSSQGTRETQYF
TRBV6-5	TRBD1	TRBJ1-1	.	TGTGCCAGCAGTTACTCGACAGGGGTTGAGAACACTGAAGCTTTCTTT	CASSYSTGVENTEAFF
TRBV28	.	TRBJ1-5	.	TGTGCCAGCAGTTCTTCCTCTCTCTCGTACCAGCCCCAGCATTTT	CASSSSSLSYQPQHF
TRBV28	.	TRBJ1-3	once	TGTGCCAGCAGTAGCCCCGGGACCTCTGGAAACACCATATATTTT	CASSSPGTSGNTIYF
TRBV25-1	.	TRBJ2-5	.	TGTGCCAGCAGTGAATCTTGGGAGTCCAAAGAGACCCAGTACTTC	CASSESWESKETQYF
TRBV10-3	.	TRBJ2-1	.	TGTGCCGCCCAATCAGTACCCGGGCTTTATGAGCAGTTCTTC	CAAQSVPGLYEQFF
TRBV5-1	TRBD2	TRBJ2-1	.	TGCGCCAGCAGCCCTACTAGCGGAACACTCAATGAGCAGTTCTTC	CASSPTSGTLNEQFF
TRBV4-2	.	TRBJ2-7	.	TGTGCCAGCAGCCAGGGAGGGGGACAGTTCTACGAGCAGTACTTC	CASSQGGGQFYEQYF
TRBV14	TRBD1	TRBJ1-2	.	TGTGCCAGCAGCCGCGCGGGACAGGTCCTTAGTTTTTATGGCTACACCTTC	CASSRAGQVLSFYGYTF
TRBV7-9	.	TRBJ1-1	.	TGTGCCAGCAGCTTAAGTCAGGGCACTGAAGCTTTCTTT	CASSLSQGTEAFF
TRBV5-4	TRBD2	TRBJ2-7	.	TGTGCCAGCAGCTTGGGGGGACTAGCGGGACATAGCTCCTACGAGCAGTACTTC	CASSLGGLAGHSSYEQYF
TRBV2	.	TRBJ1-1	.	TGTGCCAGCAGTGCGCCTAACACTGAAGCTTTCTTT	CASSAPNTEAFF
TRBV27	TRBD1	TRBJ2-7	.	TGTGCCAGCAGTTTCACAGGGGCCCCCTACGAGCAGTACTTC	CASSFTGAPYEQYF
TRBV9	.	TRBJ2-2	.	TGTGCCAGCAGCGTTTTCGGGGAAGCCGGGGAGCTGTTTTTT	CASSVFGEAGELFF
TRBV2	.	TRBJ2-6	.	TGTGCCAGCAGTGACAGGTACTCTGGGGCCAACGTCCTGACTTTC	CASSDRYSGANVLTF
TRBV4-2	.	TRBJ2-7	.	TGTGCCAGCAGCCAAGATTGGAGAAGGGCGGACTACGAGCAGTACTTC	CASSQDWRRADYEQYF
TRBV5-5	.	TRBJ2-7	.	TGTGCCAGCAACGCAGGGATCTACGAGCAGTACTTC	CASNAGIYEQYF
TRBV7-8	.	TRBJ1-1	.	TGTGCCAGCAGCTTGAGTATGGGGAACACTGAAGCTTTCTTT	CASSLSMGNTEAFF
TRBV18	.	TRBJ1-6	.	TGTGCCAGCTCACCACCCGGGGGGATAGACTCACCCCTCCACTTT	CASSPPGGIDSPLHF
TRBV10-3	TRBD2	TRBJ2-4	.	TGTGCCACCACCGTGGATGCGGCGGGAGGGCCTACGACGCAGTACTTC	CATTVDAAGGPTTQYF
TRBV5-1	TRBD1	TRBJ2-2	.	TGCGCCAGCAGCTCCGGGACAGAGAACACCGGGGAGCTGTTTTTT	CASSSGTENTGELFF
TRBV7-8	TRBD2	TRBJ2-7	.	TGTGCCAGCACCACTTCTAGCGGGAGCTACGAGCAGTACTTC	CASTTSSGSYEQYF
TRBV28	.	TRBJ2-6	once	TGTGCCAGCAGTTTATCGACCGTCTCTGGGGCCAACGTCCTGACTTTC	CASSLSTVSGANVLTF
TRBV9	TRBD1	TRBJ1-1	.	TGTGCCAGCAGCACACAGGGGCAGAACACTGAAGCTTTCTTT	CASSTQGQNTEAFF
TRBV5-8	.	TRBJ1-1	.	TGTGCCAGCAGCTTGAGGGGGGACACTGAAGCTTTCTTT	CASSLRGDTEAFF
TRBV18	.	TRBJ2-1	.	TGTGCCAGCTATGGACAGTACAATGAGCAGTTCTTC	CASYGQYNEQFF